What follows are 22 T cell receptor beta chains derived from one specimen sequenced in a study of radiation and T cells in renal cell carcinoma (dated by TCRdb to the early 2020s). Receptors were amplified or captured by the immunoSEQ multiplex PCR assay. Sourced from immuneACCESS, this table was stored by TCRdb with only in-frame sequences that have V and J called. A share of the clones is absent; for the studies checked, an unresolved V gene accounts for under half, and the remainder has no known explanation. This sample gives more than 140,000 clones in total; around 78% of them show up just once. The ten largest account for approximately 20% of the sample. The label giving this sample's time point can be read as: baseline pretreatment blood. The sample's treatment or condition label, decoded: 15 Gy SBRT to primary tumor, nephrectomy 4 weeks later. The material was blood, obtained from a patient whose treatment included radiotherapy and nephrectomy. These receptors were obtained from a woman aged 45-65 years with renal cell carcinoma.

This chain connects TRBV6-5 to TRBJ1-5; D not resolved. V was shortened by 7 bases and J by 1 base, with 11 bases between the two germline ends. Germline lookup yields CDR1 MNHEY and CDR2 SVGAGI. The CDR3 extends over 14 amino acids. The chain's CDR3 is CASKISVSNQPQHF. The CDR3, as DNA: TGTGCCAGCAAAATAAGTGTCAGCAATCAGCCCCAGCATTTT.

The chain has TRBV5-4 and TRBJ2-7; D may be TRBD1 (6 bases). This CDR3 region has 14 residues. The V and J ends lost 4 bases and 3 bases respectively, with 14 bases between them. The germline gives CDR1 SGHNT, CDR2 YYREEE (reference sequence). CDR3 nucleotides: TGTGCCAGCAGCAGGGGACATGAGTTCTACGAGCAGTACTTC. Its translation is CASSRGHEFYEQYF.

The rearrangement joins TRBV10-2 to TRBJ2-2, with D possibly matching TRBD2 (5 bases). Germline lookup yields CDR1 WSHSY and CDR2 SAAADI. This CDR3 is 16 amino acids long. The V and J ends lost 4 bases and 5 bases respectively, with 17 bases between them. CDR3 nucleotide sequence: TGCGCCAGCAGTGTATTGGCGGGTGAGGGAACCGGGGAGCTGTTTTTT. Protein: CASSVLAGEGTGELFF.

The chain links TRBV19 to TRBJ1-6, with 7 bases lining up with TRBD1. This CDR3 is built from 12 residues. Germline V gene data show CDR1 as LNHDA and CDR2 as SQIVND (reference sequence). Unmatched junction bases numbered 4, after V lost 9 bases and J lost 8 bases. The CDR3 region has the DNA TGTGCCAGCCGGGACAGCCATTCACCCCTCCACTTT. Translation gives CASRDSHSPLHF.

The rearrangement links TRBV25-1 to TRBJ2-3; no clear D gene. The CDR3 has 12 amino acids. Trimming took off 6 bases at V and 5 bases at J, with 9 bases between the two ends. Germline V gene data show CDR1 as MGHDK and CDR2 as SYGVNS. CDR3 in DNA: TGTGCCAGCAGCCCGGTGGGAGATACGCAGTATTTT. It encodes CASSPVGDTQYF.

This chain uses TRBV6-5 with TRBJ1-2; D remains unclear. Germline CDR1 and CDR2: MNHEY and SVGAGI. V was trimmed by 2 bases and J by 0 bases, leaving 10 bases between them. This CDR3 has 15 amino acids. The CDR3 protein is CASSYVRKANYGYTF. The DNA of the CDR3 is TGTGCCAGCAGTTACGTAAGAAAAGCTAACTATGGCTACACCTTC.

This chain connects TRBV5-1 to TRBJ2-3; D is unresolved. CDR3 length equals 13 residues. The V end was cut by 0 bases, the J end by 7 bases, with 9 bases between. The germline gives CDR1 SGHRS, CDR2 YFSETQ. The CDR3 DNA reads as TGCGCCAGCAGCTTGGCCGAGCGACATACGCAGTATTTT. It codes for CASSLAERHTQYF.

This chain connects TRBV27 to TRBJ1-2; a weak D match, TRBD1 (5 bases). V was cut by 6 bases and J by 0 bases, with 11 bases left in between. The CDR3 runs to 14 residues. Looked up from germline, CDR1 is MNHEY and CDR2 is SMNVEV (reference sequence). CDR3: CASSKMTANYGYTF. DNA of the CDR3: TGTGCCAGCAGCAAAATGACAGCTAACTATGGCTACACCTTC.

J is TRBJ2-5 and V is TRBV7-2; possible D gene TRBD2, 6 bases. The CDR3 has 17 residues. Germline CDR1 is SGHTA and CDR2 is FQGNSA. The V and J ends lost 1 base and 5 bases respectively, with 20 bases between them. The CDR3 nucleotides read TGTGCCAGCAGCTTAGTTGGGGCGGGGCCCACCCGGGAGACCCAGTACTTC. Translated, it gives CASSLVGAGPTRETQYF.

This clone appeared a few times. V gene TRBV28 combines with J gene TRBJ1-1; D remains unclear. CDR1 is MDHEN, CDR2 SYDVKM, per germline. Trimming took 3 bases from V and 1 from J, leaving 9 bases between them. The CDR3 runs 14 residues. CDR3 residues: CASSFPNGNTEAFF. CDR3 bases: TGTGCCAGCAGTTTCCCAAACGGGAACACTGAAGCTTTCTTT.

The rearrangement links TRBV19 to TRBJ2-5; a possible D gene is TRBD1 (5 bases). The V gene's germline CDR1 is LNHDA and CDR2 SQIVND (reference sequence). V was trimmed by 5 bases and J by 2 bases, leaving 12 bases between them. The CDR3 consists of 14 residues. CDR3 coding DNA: TGTGCCAGTAGTCGCGACAGAGCTCAAGAGACCCAGTACTTC. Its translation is CASSRDRAQETQYF.

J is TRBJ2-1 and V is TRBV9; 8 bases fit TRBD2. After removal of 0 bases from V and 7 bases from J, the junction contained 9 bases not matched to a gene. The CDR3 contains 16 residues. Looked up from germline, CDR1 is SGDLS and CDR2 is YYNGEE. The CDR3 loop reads CASSVGTQRGTNEQFF. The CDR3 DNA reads TGTGCCAGCAGCGTAGGGACCCAGCGGGGGACAAATGAGCAGTTCTTC.

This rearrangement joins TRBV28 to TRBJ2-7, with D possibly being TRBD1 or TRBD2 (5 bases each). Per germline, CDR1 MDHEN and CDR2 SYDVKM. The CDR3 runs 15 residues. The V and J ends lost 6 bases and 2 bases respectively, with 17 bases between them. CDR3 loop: CASRAGTPFTYEQYF. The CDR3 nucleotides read TGTGCCAGCAGGGCCGGGACCCCGTTCACCTACGAGCAGTACTTC.

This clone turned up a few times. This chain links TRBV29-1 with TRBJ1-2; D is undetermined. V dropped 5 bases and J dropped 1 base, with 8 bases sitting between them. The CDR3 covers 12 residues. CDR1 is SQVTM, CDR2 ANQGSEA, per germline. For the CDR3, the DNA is TGCAGCGTTAAGGACGGTAACTATGGCTACACCTTC. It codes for CSVKDGNYGYTF.

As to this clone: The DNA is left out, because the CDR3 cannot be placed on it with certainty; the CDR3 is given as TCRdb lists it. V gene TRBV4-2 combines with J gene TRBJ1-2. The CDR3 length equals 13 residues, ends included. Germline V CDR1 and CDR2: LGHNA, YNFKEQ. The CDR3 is CASSQPGVGPGTF.

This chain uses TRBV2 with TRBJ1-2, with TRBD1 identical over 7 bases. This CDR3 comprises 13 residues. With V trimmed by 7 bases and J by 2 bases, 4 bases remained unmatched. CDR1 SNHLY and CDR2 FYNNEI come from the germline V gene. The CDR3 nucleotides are TGTGCCAGCACGACAGGGAGGAACTATGGCTACACCTTC. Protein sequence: CASTTGRNYGYTF.

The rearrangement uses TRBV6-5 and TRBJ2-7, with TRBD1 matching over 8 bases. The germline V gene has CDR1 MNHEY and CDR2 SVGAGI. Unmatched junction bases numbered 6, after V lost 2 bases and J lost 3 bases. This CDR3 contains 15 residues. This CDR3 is CASSYKQGGNYEQYF. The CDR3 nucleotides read TGTGCCAGCAGTTACAAACAGGGGGGTAACTACGAGCAGTACTTC.

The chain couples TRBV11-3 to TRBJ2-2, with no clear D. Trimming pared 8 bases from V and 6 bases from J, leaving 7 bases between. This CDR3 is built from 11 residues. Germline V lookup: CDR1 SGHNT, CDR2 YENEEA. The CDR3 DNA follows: TGTGCCAGCGCCGTTGCCGGGGAGCTGTTTTTT. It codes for CASAVAGELFF. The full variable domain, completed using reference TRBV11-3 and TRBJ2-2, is EAGVVQSPRYKIIEKKQPVAFWCNPISGHNTLYWYLQNLGQGPELLIRYENEEAVDDSQLPKDRFSAERLKGVDSTLKIQPAELGDSAVYLCASAVAGELFFGEGSRLTVL.

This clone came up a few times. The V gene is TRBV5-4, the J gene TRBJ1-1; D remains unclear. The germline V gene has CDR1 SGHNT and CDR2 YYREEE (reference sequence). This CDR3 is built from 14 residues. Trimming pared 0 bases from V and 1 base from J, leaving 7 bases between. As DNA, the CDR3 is TGTGCCAGCAGCTTGGGGGCAGGGAACACTGAAGCTTTCTTT. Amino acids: CASSLGAGNTEAFF.

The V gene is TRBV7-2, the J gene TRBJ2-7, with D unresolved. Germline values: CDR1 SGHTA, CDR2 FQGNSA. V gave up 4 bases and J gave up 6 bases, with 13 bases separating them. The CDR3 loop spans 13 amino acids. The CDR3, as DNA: TGTGCCAGCAGCTACGTCCCCATCCGCGAGCAGTACTTC. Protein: CASSYVPIREQYF.

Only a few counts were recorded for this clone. The CDR3 nucleotides are TGTGCCAGCAGCCCCTCGGGAGCGGGAGGCCTAACCGGGGAGCTGTTTTTT. Protein: CASSPSGAGGLTGELFF. The chain uses TRBV5-4 and TRBJ2-2; 9 nucleotides line up with TRBD2. Germline V CDR1 and CDR2: SGHNT, YYREEE (reference sequence). This CDR3 has 17 amino acids. V gave up 4 bases and J gave up 5 bases; unmatched junction bases: 12. Supplemented by reference TRBV5-4 and TRBJ2-2, the full variable domain reads ETGVTQSPTHLIKTRGQQVTLRCSSQSGHNTVSWYQQALGQGPQFIFQYYREEENGRGNFPPRFSGLQFPNYSSELNVNALELDDSALYLCASSPSGAGGLTGELFFGEGSRLTVL.

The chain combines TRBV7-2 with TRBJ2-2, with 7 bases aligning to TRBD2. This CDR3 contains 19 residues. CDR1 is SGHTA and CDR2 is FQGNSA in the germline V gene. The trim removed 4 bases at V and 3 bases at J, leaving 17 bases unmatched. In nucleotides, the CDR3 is TGTGCCAGCAGCTCCCCACTTGGGGGGGGTCATTCGTACACCGGGGAGCTGTTTTTT. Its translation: CASSSPLGGGHSYTGELFF.